Listed here are 14 T cell receptor beta chains from one sample, sequenced in a study of cytomegalovirus exposure and HLA in healthy donors. Here immunoSEQ multiplex PCR was the method, and the copy in TCRdb shows in-frame clones only, minus some. Seen here are some 49,000 clones, about 90% observed once, and the top ten hold over 1.3%. Sequencing input: PBMCs. Receptors were obtained from a man between 18 and 29 years old in good health and CMV-seronegative.

The chain carries TRBV6-9 and TRBJ2-7; D possibly corresponds to TRBD1 (6 bases). Germline-derived CDR1 and CDR2 are MNHGY and SVAAGI. V lost 3 bases and J lost 3, with 15 bases in between. The CDR3 runs 15 residues. CDR3 sequence (DNA): TGTGCCAGCAGTTACACAGGGATATCCCACTACGAGCAGTACTTC. Translating gives CASSYTGISHYEQYF.

This chain links TRBV29-1 with TRBJ1-1; D not resolved. Between the trimmed V and J ends, which lost 4 bases and 6 bases, there was a span of 9 bases. CDR1 and CDR2 from the germline V gene are SQVTM and ANQGSEA. The CDR3 length is 11 residues. CDR3 DNA: TGCAGCGTTGGGTGGAGGGCTGAAGCTTTCTTT. Translated, it gives CSVGWRAEAFF.

The V and J genes are TRBV5-4 and TRBJ2-3; TRBD2 might be the D (5 bases). The CDR3 extends over 15 amino acids. Per germline, CDR1 SGHNT and CDR2 YYREEE (reference sequence). V was trimmed by 4 bases and J by 0 bases, leaving 12 bases between them. The CDR3: CASSAGGGSTDTQYF. As DNA, the CDR3 is TGTGCCAGCAGCGCCGGAGGTGGTAGCACAGATACGCAGTATTTT. The entire variable domain, with the rest obtained from reference TRBV5-4 and TRBJ2-3, is as follows: ETGVTQSPTHLIKTRGQQVTLRCSSQSGHNTVSWYQQALGQGPQFIFQYYREEENGRGNFPPRFSGLQFPNYSSELNVNALELDDSALYLCASSAGGGSTDTQYFGPGTRLTVL.

CDR3 DNA sequence: TGTGCCAGCAGCCCGGACACCGGGGAGCTGTTTTTT. It translates to CASSPDTGELFF. This chain connects TRBV7-2 to TRBJ2-2, with D unclear. Deletions cut 5 bases from V and 3 bases from J, with 4 bases between. The germline gives CDR1 SGHTA, CDR2 FQGNSA. The CDR3 sequence is 12 residues long.

V gene TRBV5-8 combines with J gene TRBJ2-7, with 15 bases lining up with TRBD2. The CDR3 totals 18 residues. CDR1 and CDR2 (germline): SGHTS, YDEGEE. The J segment lost 2 bases and the V segment lost 3 bases, leaving 9 bases of the junction unmatched. CDR3 region: CASSSALGLAGGPYEQYF. As DNA, the CDR3 is TGTGCCAGCAGCTCAGCCTTGGGACTAGCGGGAGGACCCTACGAGCAGTACTTC.

This chain connects TRBV7-9 to TRBJ1-2; a weak D match, TRBD1 (5 bases). V lost 0 bases, J lost 9 bases, and 14 bases lay in between. Germline V gives CDR1 SEHNR, CDR2 FQNEAQ (reference sequence). CDR3 length: 14 amino acids. CDR3 sequence (DNA): TGTGCCAGCAGCTTAGCGGGGGGAGGTACGCGCTACACCTTC. This encodes CASSLAGGGTRYTF.

The rearrangement links TRBV7-3 to TRBJ2-1; weak D call: TRBD2 (10 bases). The CDR3 length is 22 residues. The V gene lost 0 bases and the J gene lost 8 bases, with 35 bases spanning the gap. Germline values: CDR1 SGHTA, CDR2 FQGTGA. CDR3 in amino acids: CASSLTGAAGTGIAGGGYEQFF. The CDR3 bases are TGTGCCAGCAGCTTAACGGGGGCGGCCGGGACAGGGATAGCGGGAGGAGGGTATGAGCAGTTCTTC.

The CDR3: CASSLGTPGVETQYF. CDR3 DNA sequence: TGTGCCAGCAGCCTCGGGACTCCGGGCGTGGAGACCCAGTACTTC. The J gene is TRBJ2-5, the V gene TRBV13; weak D call: TRBD2 (6 bases). In germline, CDR1 is PRHDT, CDR2 FYEKMQ (reference sequence). Between the trimmed V and J ends, which lost 5 bases and 5 bases, there was a span of 18 bases. There are 15 residues in the CDR3. The whole variable domain, remainder taken from reference TRBV13 and TRBJ2-5, is AAGVIQSPRHLIKEKRETATLKCYPIPRHDTVYWYQQGPGQDPQFLISFYEKMQSDKGSIPDRFSAQQFSDYHSELNMSSLELGDSALYFCASSLGTPGVETQYFGPGTRLLVL.

The chain employs TRBV2 and TRBJ2-3, with TRBD2 matching 9 bases. Losses at the gene ends were 2 bases for V and 0 bases for J; bases not matched to a gene: 0. Germline V gene lookup returns CDR1 SNHLY and CDR2 FYNNEI. This CDR3 is 15 amino acids long. DNA for the CDR3: TGTGCCAGCAGTGAACTAGCGGGGAGCACAGATACGCAGTATTTT. The encoded protein is CASSELAGSTDTQYF.

This clone occurred once. V gene TRBV18 combines with J gene TRBJ2-1; no firm D call. Between the trimmed V and J ends, which lost 2 bases and 5 bases, there was a span of 16 bases. Germline values: CDR1 KGHSH, CDR2 LQKENI. This CDR3 has 16 residues. CDR3: CASSPFPERVDNEQFF. In DNA form, the CDR3 reads TGTGCCAGCTCACCATTTCCCGAACGGGTAGACAATGAGCAGTTCTTC.

The rearrangement uses TRBV10-1 and TRBJ2-5, with TRBD1 matching 11 bases. V dropped 5 bases and J dropped 4; count of bases not matched to a gene: 6. Germline V gene data show CDR1 as WNHNN and CDR2 as SYGVQD (reference sequence). This CDR3 is built from 15 residues. The CDR3 loop reads CASSTGQGVGETQYF. The DNA of the CDR3 is TGCGCCAGCAGTACGGGACAGGGGGTCGGAGAGACCCAGTACTTC.

This clone was seen just once. CDR3 region: CASSVETSGSETQYF. In DNA form, the CDR3 reads TGTGCCAGCAGTGTCGAAACTAGCGGGAGCGAGACCCAGTACTTC. This rearrangement joins TRBV6-1 to TRBJ2-5, with TRBD2 matching over 11 bases. The CDR3 runs 15 residues. J gave up 5 bases and V 4 bases, and 6 bases lay outside the gene matches. Germline CDR1 reads MNHNS; CDR2 reads SASEGT.

A single count supports this clone. This sequence joins TRBV30 and TRBJ1-3; D might be TRBD1 (5 bases). Germline V gene lookup returns CDR1 GTSNPN and CDR2 SVGIG (reference sequence). CDR3 length: 16 amino acids. Trimming shortened V by 4 bases and J by 4 bases, and 20 bases separated the two germline ends. This CDR3 is CAWNQRAGARGNTIYF. For the CDR3, the DNA is TGTGCCTGGAACCAACGGGCTGGGGCGAGAGGAAACACCATATATTTT. Complete variable domain (other parts from reference TRBV30 and TRBJ1-3): SQTIHQWPATLVQPVGSPLSLECTVEGTSNPNLYWYRQAAGRGLQLLFYSVGIGQISSEVPQNLSASRPQDRQFILSSKKLLLSDSGFYLCAWNQRAGARGNTIYFGEGSWLTVV.

The chain couples TRBV7-8 to TRBJ2-3, with D unclear. V dropped 4 bases and J dropped 0 bases, with 2 bases sitting between them. The CDR3 has 12 residues. In germline, CDR1 is SGHVS, CDR2 FQNEAQ. CDR3 sequence reads: CASSSSTDTQYF. The CDR3 DNA reads TGTGCCAGCAGCTCGAGCACAGATACGCAGTATTTT. Complete variable domain (other parts from reference TRBV7-8 and TRBJ2-3): GAGVSQSPRYKVAKRGQDVALRCDPISGHVSLFWYQQALGQGPEFLTYFQNEAQLDKSGLPSDRFFAERPEGSVSTLKIQRTQQEDSAVYLCASSSSTDTQYFGPGTRLTVL.